This is a list of T cell receptor beta chains from one sample in a study of blood T cell repertoires in COVID-19. Clones were read by immunoSEQ multiplex PCR, and TCRdb kept only the in-frame ones, dropping some. The sample holds over 200,000 clones, under 90% seen once. Sequenced: peripheral blood. These receptors were taken from a man aged 55 to 70 who had recovered from COVID-19. Each CDR3 is given with its conserved first and last residue. The D gene is left open where the match is weak. Size values are once, few and many counts, or a class for expanded clones, and some rows have none.

size	D	J	V	CDR3	DNA
NA	NA	TRBJ2-1	TRBV15	CATSRGAAYNEQFF	TGTGCCACCAGCAGAGGAGCGGCCTACAATGAGCAGTTCTTC
NA	TRBD1	TRBJ2-1	TRBV5-6	CASSWEDYDRGYNEQFF	TGTGCCAGCAGCTGGGAAGACTATGACAGGGGGTACAATGAGCAGTTCTTC
once	TRBD1	TRBJ2-2	TRBV7-3	CASSTTGGPPGELFF	TGTGCCAGCAGCACGACAGGGGGCCCCCCCGGGGAGCTGTTTTTT
NA	TRBD2	TRBJ2-1	TRBV5-1	CASSILAGSENEQFF	TGCGCCAGCAGCATACTAGCGGGGTCTGAGAATGAGCAGTTCTTC
NA	TRBD2	TRBJ2-5	TRBV5-1	CASLAGNQETQYF	TGCGCCAGCTTAGCGGGGAACCAAGAGACCCAGTACTTC
NA	NA	TRBJ1-5	TRBV19	CASHPGFRDNQPQHF	TGTGCCAGTCACCCAGGGTTCAGAGACAATCAGCCCCAGCATTTT
NA	TRBD2	TRBJ2-2	TRBV7-8	CASSLHLGLAGTGELFF	TGTGCCAGCAGCTTACACTTGGGACTAGCTGGCACCGGGGAGCTGTTTTTT
once	NA	TRBJ1-2	TRBV5-4	CASASGQGRKDGYGYTF	TGTGCCAGCGCCTCCGGGCAGGGAAGGAAAGATGGCTATGGCTACACCTTC
NA	NA	TRBJ2-7	TRBV6-5	CASRAPSTYEQYF	TGTGCCAGCAGGGCCCCTTCAACCTACGAGCAGTACTTC
once	TRBD1	TRBJ1-6	TRBV30	CAWHRGSYNSPLHF	TGTGCCTGGCACAGGGGTTCGTATAATTCACCCCTCCACTTT
NA	TRBD1	TRBJ1-2	TRBV5-1	CASSLAGDSPNYGYTF	TGCGCCAGCAGCTTGGCCGGGGACAGCCCTAACTATGGCTACACCTTC
few	NA	TRBJ1-5	TRBV7-2	CASSSGHPFNQPQHF	TGTGCCAGCAGCTCGGGACACCCCTTCAATCAGCCCCAGCATTTT
NA	TRBD2	TRBJ2-7	TRBV7-6	CASTVGRAGEEQYF	TGTGCCAGCACCGTCGGGCGGGCGGGAGAGGAGCAGTACTTC
NA	NA	TRBJ1-1	TRBV9	CASSVAPGFTNTEAFF	TGTGCCAGCAGCGTAGCCCCAGGGTTCACGAACACTGAAGCTTTCTTT
NA	TRBD1	TRBJ2-7	TRBV4-3	CASSQRQGGTYEQYF	TGCGCCAGCAGCCAACGACAGGGGGGGACCTACGAGCAGTACTTC
NA	NA	TRBJ2-2	TRBV5-1	CASSLAQLAVGDTGELFF	TGCGCCAGCAGCTTGGCTCAGCTGGCCGTCGGGGACACCGGGGAGCTGTTTTTT
NA	TRBD1	TRBJ2-1	TRBV18	CASSRETGNTNNEQFF	TGTGCCAGCTCACGGGAGACAGGGAACACGAACAATGAGCAGTTCTTC
NA	TRBD1	TRBJ1-1	TRBV6-2/TRBV6-3	CASSGQGSAEAFF	TGTGCCAGCAGCGGACAGGGTTCGGCTGAAGCTTTCTTT
NA	TRBD1	TRBJ1-3	TRBV5-4	CASSWGQTSGNTIYF	TGTGCCAGCAGCTGGGGACAGACCTCTGGAAACACCATATATTTT
NA	NA	TRBJ2-5	TRBV6-6	CASSYGRETQYF	TGTGCCAGCAGTTACGGCAGGGAGACCCAGTACTTC
NA	NA	TRBJ2-7	TRBV30	CAGSGAYEQYF	TGTGCCGGTAGCGGCGCCTACGAGCAGTACTTC
NA	TRBD1	TRBJ2-1	TRBV7-8	CASSPRDREWGNEQFF	TGTGCCAGCAGCCCCCGGGACAGGGAATGGGGCAATGAGCAGTTCTTC
NA	NA	TRBJ2-7	TRBV2	CASSEAGGGGGSYEQYF	TGTGCCAGCAGTGAAGCTGGAGGCGGCGGCGGCTCCTACGAGCAGTACTTC
NA	TRBD1	TRBJ1-2	TRBV12-3/TRBV12-4	CASSPRGDYGYTF	TGTGCCAGCAGTCCCAGGGGGGACTATGGCTACACCTTC
NA	NA	TRBJ1-3	TRBV7-3	CASSQEAGNTIYF	TGTGCCAGCAGCCAGGAGGCCGGAAACACCATATATTTT
NA	TRBD1	TRBJ1-4	TRBV3-1/TRBV3-2	CASSQEDRGRIKLFF	TGTGCCAGCAGCCAAGAGGACAGGGGGCGCATAAAACTGTTTTTT